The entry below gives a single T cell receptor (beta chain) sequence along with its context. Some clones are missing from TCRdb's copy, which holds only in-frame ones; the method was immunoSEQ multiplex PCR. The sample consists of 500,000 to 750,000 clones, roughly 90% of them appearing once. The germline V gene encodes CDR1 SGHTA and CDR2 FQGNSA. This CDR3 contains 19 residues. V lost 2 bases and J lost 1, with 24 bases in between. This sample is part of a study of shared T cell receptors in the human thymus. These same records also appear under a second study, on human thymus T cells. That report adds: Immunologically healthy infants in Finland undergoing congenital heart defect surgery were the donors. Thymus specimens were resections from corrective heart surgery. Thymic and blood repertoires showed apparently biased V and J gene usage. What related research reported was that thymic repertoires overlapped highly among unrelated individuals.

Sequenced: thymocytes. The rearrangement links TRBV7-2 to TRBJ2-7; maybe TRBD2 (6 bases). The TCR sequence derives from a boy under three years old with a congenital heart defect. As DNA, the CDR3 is TGTGCCAGCAGCTTAAGGCCGACGACAGAAGGACGGGGGTCCTACGAGCAGTACTTC. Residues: CASSLRPTTEGRGSYEQYF.